The sequence of this T cell receptor (beta chain) was determined in a study of T cell responses to AZD1222 COVID-19 vaccine. The germline CDR1 and CDR2 sequences are SGHTA and FQGNSA. This CDR3 is 14 amino acids long. V was trimmed by 3 bases and J by 5 bases, leaving 13 bases between them. Produced via immunoSEQ multiplex PCR; TCRdb's table is partial and in-frame only. The sample has about 100,000 clones; less than 90% are singletons. The clonotype originates from an adult in good health. This chain joins TRBV7-2 and TRBJ1-2, with TRBD1 as a possible D gene (5 bases). The sequencing here drew on peripheral blood, taken on day 0 of AZD1222 vaccination. CDR3 in amino acids: CASSFGDRAYGYTF. CDR3 sequence (DNA): TGTGCCAGCAGCTTCGGAGACAGAGCTTATGGCTACACCTTC.